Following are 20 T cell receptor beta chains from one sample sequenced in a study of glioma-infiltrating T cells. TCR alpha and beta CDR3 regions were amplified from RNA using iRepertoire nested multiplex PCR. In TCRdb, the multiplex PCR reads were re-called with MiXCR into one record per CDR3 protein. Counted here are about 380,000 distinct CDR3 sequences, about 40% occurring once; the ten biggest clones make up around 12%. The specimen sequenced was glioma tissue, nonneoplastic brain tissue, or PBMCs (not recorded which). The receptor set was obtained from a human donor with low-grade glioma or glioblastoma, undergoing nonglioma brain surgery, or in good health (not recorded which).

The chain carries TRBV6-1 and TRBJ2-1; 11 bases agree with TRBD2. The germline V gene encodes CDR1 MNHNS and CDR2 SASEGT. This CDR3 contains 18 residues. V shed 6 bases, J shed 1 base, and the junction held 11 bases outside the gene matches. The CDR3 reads CASSHEHPSGRSYNEQFF. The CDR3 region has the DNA TGTGCCAGCAGCCACGAACACCCTAGCGGGAGGTCCTACAATGAGCAGTTCTTC.

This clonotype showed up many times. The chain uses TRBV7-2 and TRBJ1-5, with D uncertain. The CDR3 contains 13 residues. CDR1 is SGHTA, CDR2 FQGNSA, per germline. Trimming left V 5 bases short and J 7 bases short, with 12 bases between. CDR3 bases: TGTGCCAGCAGCGGAATCCAAGGCCAGCCCCAGCATTTT. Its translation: CASSGIQGQPQHF.

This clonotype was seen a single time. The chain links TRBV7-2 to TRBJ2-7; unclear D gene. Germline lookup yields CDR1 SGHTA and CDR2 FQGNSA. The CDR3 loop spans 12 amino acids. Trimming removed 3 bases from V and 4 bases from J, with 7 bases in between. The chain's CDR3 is CASSFNAYEQYF. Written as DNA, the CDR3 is TGTGCCAGCAGCTTTAACGCGTACGAGCAGTACTTC.

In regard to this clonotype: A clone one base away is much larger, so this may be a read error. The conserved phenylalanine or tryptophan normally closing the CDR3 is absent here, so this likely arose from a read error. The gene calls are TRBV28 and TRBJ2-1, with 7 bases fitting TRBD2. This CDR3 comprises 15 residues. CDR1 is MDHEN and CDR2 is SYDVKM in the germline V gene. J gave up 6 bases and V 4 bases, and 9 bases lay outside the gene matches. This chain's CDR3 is CASSSFGGGPNEQFL. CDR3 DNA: TGTGCCAGCAGTTCCTTTGGGGGAGGGCCCAATGAGCAGTTCCTC.

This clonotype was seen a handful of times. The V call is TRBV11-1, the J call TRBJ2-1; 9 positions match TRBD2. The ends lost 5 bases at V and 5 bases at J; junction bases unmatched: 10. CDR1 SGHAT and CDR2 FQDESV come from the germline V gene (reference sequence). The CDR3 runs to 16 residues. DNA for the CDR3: TGTGCCAGCAGCCCCAACCGGGGACTAGCCCACAATGAGCAGTTCTTC. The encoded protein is CASSPNRGLAHNEQFF.

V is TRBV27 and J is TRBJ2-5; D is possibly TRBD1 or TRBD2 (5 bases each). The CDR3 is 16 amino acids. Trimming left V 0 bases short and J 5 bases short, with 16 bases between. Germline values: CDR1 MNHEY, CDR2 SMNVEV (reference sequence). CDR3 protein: CASSLSGTPEGETQYF. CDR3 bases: TGTGCCAGCAGTTTATCGGGGACCCCGGAAGGGGAGACCCAGTACTTC.

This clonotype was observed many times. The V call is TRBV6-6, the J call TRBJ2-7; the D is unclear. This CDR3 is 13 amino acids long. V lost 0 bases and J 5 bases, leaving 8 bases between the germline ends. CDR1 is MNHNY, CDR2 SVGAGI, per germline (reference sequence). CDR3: CASSYSKRHEQYF. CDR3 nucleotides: TGTGCCAGCAGTTACTCGAAAAGACACGAGCAGTACTTC.

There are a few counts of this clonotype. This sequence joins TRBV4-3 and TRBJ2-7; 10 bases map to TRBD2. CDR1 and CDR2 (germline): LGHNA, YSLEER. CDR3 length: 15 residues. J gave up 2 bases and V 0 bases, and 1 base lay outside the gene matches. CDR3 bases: TGCGCCAGCAGCCAAGAAGGACTAGCGGCCTACGAGCAGTACTTC. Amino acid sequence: CASSQEGLAAYEQYF.

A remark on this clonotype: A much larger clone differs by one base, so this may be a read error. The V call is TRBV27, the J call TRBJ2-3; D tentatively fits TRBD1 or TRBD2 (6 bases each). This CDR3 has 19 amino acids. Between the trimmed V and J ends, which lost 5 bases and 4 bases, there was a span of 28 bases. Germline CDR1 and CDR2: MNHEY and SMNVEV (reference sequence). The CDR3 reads CASSAYSGYVQGGADTQYF. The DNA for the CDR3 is TGTGCCAGCAGTGCCTACTCCGGATATGTACAGGGAGGCGCAGATACGCAGTATTTT.

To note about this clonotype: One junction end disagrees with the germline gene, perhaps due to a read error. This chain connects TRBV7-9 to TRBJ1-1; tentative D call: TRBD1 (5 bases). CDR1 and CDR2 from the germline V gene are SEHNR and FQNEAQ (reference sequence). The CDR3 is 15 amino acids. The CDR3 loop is CASSLQGPGYTEAFF. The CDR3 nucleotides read TGCGCCAGCAGCTTGCAGGGCCCGGGATACACTGAAGCTTTCTTT.

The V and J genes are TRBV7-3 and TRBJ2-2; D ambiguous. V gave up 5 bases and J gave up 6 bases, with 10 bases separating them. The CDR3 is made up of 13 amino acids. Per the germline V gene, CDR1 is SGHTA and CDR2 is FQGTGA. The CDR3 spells CASSLRRAGELFF. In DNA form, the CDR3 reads TGTGCCAGCAGCCTCCGACGAGCCGGGGAGCTGTTTTTT. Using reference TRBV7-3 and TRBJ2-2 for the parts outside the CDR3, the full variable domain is GAGVSQTPSNKVTEKGKYVELRCDPISGHTALYWYRQSLGQGPEFLIYFQGTGAADDSGLPNDRFFAVRPEGSVSTLKIQRTERGDSAVYLCASSLRRAGELFFGEGSRLTVL.

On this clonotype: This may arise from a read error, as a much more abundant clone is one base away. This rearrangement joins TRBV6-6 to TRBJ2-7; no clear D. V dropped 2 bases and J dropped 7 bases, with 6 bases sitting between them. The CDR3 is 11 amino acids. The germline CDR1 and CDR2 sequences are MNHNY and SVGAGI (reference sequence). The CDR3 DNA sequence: TGTGCCAGCAGTTACGCTCATGAGCAGTACTTC. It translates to CASSYAHEQYF.

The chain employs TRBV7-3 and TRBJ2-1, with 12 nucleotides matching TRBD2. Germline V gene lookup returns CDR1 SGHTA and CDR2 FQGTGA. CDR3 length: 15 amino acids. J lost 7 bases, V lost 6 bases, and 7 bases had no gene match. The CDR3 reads CASRPRLAGDNEQFF. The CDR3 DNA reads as TGTGCCAGCAGGCCCAGACTAGCGGGAGATAATGAGCAGTTCTTC.

The DNA of the CDR3 is TGTGCCAGCAGCTTGGGGTGGGGGGAGTCGTCTGGTGAGCAGTTCTTC. It specifies CASSLGWGESSGEQFF. The V and J genes are TRBV11-2 and TRBJ2-1; perhaps TRBD2 as D (6 bases). V was trimmed by 3 bases and J by 9 bases, leaving 21 bases between them. This CDR3 is built from 16 residues. Germline CDR1 SGHAT, CDR2 FQNNGV.

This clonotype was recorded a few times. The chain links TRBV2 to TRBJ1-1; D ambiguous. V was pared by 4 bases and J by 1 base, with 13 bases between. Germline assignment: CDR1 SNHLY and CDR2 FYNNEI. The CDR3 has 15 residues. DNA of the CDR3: TGTGCCAGCAGTGGGTCGGCAGTGAGGAACACTGAAGCTTTCTTT. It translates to CASSGSAVRNTEAFF.

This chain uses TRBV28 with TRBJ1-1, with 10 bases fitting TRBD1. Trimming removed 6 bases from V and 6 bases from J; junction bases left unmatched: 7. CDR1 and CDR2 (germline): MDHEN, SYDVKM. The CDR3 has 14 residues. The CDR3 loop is CASRSRQGASEAFF. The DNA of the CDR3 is TGTGCCAGCAGGTCGAGACAGGGGGCCTCTGAAGCTTTCTTT.

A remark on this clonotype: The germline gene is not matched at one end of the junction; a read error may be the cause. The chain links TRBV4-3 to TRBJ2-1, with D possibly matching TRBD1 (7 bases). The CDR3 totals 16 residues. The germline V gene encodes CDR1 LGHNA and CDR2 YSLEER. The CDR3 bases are TGCGCCAGCAGCCAGAGGGGGCGGGACGCCTACAGTGAGCAGTTCTTC. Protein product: CASSQRGRDAYSEQFF.

The CDR3 is CASTATGDGNTIYF. The CDR3 DNA follows: TGCGCCAGCACTGCGACAGGGGATGGAAACACCATATATTTT. This chain connects TRBV5-1 to TRBJ1-3; 8 positions match TRBD1. The length of the CDR3 is 14 residues. CDR1 is SGHRS and CDR2 is YFSETQ in the germline V gene. J was trimmed by 3 bases and V by 6 bases; bases with no gene match: 5.

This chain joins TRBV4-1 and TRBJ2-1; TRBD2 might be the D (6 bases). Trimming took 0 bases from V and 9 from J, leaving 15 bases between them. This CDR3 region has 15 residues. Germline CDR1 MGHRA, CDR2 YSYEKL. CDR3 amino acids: CASSQDGTRPIEQFF. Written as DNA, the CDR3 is TGCGCCAGCAGCCAAGATGGGACTCGCCCAATTGAGCAGTTCTTC.

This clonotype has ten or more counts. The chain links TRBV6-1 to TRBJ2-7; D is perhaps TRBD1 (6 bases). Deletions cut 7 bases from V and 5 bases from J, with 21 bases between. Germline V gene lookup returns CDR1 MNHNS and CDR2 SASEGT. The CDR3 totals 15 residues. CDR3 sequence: CASKEGGHVYDEQYF. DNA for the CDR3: TGTGCCAGCAAAGAAGGGGGACACGTCTATGACGAGCAGTACTTC.